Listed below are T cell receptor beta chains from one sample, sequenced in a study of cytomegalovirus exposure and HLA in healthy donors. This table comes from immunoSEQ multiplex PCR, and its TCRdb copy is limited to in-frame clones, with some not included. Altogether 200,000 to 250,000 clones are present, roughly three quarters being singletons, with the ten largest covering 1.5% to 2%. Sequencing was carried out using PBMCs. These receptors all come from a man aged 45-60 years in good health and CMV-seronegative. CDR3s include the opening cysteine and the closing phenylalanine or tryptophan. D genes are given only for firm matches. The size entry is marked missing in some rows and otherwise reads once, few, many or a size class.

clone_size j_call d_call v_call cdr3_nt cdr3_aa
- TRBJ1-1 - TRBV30 TGTGCCTGGAAATCCGGCGGAAAGGAAGCTTTCTTT CAWKSGGKEAFF
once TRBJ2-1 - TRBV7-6 TGTGCCAGCAGCGCAGCGACTAGTCGGGCCTACAATGAGCAGTTCTTC CASSAATSRAYNEQFF
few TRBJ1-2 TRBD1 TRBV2 TGTGCCAGCAGTCCTCAGGGGGCTAATGGCTACACCTTC CASSPQGANGYTF
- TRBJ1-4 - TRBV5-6 TGTGCCAGCAGCCAGCGGCCGTCAGCCCCAAAACTGTTTTTT CASSQRPSAPKLFF
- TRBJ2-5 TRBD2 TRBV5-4 TGTGCCAGCAGCTTGGGACTAGCGGGCCAAGAGACCCAGTACTTC CASSLGLAGQETQYF
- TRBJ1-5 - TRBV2 TGTGCCAGCAGTGGTCGTGGGGGGGCGAATCAGCCCCAGCATTTT CASSGRGGANQPQHF
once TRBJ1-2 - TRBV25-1 TGTGCCAGCAGTGATCCCGGGGAGGGTGGCTACACCTTC CASSDPGEGGYTF
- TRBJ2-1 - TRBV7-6 TGTGCCAGCAGCTCAGGGTTACAGTACAATGAGCAGTTCTTC CASSSGLQYNEQFF
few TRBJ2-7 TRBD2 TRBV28 TGTGCCAGCAAGGCTAGCGGGAGTGTAAACGAGCAGTACTTC CASKASGSVNEQYF
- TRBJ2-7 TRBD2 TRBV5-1 TGCGCCAGCAGCCCACGGACTAGAACTTCCTACGAGCAGTACTTC CASSPRTRTSYEQYF
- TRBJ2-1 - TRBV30 TGTGCCTGGAGAGAAACAGAGAGTTCCTACAATGAGCAGTTCTTC CAWRETESSYNEQFF
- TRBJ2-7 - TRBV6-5 TGTGCCAGCAGTTTGGGCGGGGGCAGCTCCTACGAGCAGTACTTC CASSLGGGSSYEQYF
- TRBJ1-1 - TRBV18 TGTGCCAGCTCACCACTCGCAGGCGGGGACACTGAAGCTTTCTTT CASSPLAGGDTEAFF
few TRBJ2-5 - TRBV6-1 TGTGCCAGCAGTGATTTCCGGGACTACCAAGAGACCCAGTACTTC CASSDFRDYQETQYF
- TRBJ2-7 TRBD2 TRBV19 TGTGCCAGCTCCCTGGGGCTAGCGGGTTACTACGAGCAGTACTTC CASSLGLAGYYEQYF
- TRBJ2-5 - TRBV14 TGTGCCAGCAGCCCACAGGGTGGGGAGACCCAGTACTTC CASSPQGGETQYF
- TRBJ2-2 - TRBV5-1 TGCGCCAGCGCCCCCCAGGGATCCTTAGCAGTTACCGGGGAGCTGTTTTTT CASAPQGSLAVTGELFF
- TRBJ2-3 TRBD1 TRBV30 TGTGCCTGGAGTCCAGGACAGGGGGCCTCAGATACGCAGTATTTT CAWSPGQGASDTQYF
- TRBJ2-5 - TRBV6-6 TGTGCCAGCAGTTACATTAGACAAGAGACCCAGTACTTC CASSYIRQETQYF
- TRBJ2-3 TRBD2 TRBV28 TGTGCCAGCAGTTTCAGGCCGGGAGATGGGGGGGGTACGCAGTATTTT CASSFRPGDGGGTQYF
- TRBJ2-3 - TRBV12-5 TGTGCTAGTGGAGCCTGGCTCGGGGGAGGCACAGATACGCAGTATTTT CASGAWLGGGTDTQYF
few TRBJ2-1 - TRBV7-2 TGTGCCAGCACCATGACAGGTCTAGAGCAGTTCTTC CASTMTGLEQFF
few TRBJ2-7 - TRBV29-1 TGCAGCGCTTTCAGAGAGGGCGAGCAGTACTTC CSAFREGEQYF
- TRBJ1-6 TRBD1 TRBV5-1 TGCGCCAGCAGCACATCCGGGACAGTGAATTCACCCCTCCACTTT CASSTSGTVNSPLHF
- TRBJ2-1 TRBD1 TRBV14 TGTGCCAGCAGCCAGTCGGACAGGGGCCGCAGCTCCTACAATGAGCAGTTCTTC CASSQSDRGRSSYNEQFF
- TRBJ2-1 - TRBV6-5 TGTGCCAGCTCCTTAAGGGAGAGCTCCTACAATGAGCAGTTCTTC CASSLRESSYNEQFF
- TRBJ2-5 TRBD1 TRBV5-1 TGCGCCAGCAGCTTGATGGGGCAAGGGACAGGGGGCGGAGAGACCCAGTACTTC CASSLMGQGTGGGETQYF
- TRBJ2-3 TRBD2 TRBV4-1 TGCGCCAGCAGCCAAGATTCTACTAGCGGGAGGGCAGATACGCAGTATTTT CASSQDSTSGRADTQYF
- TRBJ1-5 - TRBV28 TGTGCCAGCAGTTTAGGGGGACTAATCCAGCCCCAGCATTTT CASSLGGLIQPQHF
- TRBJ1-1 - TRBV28 TGTGCCAGCTCCCCCTCCCCGCACCGGGCTGAAGCTTTCTTT CASSPSPHRAEAFF
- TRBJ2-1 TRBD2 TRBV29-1 TGCAGCGTTGAAGACTCATATCGACTAGCGGGCGGCAATGAGCAGTTCTTC CSVEDSYRLAGGNEQFF
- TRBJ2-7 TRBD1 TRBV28 TGTGCCAGCAGTACTCCGGGACAGGCCCGAAGATCGGAGTACTTC CASSTPGQARRSEYF
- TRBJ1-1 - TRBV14 TGTGCCAGCAGTCAGGACAGAAACACTGAAGCTTTCTTT CASSQDRNTEAFF
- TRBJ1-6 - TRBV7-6 TGTGCCAGCAGCTTAGGGGACATCGTTGATTCACCCCTCCACTTT CASSLGDIVDSPLHF